The 27 T cell receptor beta chains below all came from one sample that was sequenced in a study of T-cell reconstitution after alpha-beta-depleted transplantation in children. Unique molecular identifiers tagged the TCRbeta library. Each CDR3 protein gets one entry after TCRdb re-called the PCR reads with MiXCR. Of some 840,000 distinct CDR3 sequences in the sample, roughly 15% were seen once. The specimen was PBMCs, mostly from graft donor cells, collected 360 days after TCRalphabeta/CD19-depleted stem cell transplant. The receptors derive from a male patient younger than 18 who had a stem cell transplant for acute lymphoblastic leukemia, so the T cells may come from the graft donor.

This chain joins TRBV5-6 and TRBJ2-1; D gene unclear. The CDR3 spans 16 residues. Trimming left V 0 bases short and J 5 bases short, with 15 bases between. The germline V gene has CDR1 SGHDT and CDR2 YYEEEE. The CDR3 DNA follows: TGTGCCAGCAGCTTGGCCGCGGTAGCTTGGGACAATGAGCAGTTCTTC. It codes for CASSLAAVAWDNEQFF.

This chain connects TRBV6-5 to TRBJ2-1, with TRBD1 matching over 8 bases. Germline V gives CDR1 MNHEY, CDR2 SVGAGI. J lost 8 bases, V lost 6 bases, and 3 bases had no gene match. The CDR3 has 12 amino acids. The CDR3 loop reads CASRPTGDEQFF. The CDR3 DNA follows: TGTGCCAGCAGGCCGACAGGGGATGAGCAGTTCTTC.

The gene calls are TRBV11-1 and TRBJ2-3; D is uncertain. CDR3 length: 18 amino acids. Germline CDR1 and CDR2: SGHAT and FQDESV (reference sequence). V gave up 0 bases and J gave up 6 bases, with 22 bases separating them. The CDR3 DNA reads as TGTGCCAGCAGCTTAGCGAATGGACGGCACCTGAATGGGGATACGCAGTATTTT. This translates into CASSLANGRHLNGDTQYF. Based on the CDR3 plus reference TRBV11-1 and TRBJ2-3, the full variable domain is EAEVAQSPRYKITEKSQAVAFWCDPISGHATLYWYRQILGQGPELLVQFQDESVVDDSQLPKDRFSAERLKGVDSTLKIQPAELGDSAMYLCASSLANGRHLNGDTQYFGPGTRLTVL.

This clonotype occurred a few times. The chain uses TRBV27 and TRBJ1-1; TRBD1 is a possible D gene (5 bases). Trimming took off 3 bases at V and 5 bases at J, with 13 bases between the two ends. The CDR3 has 14 amino acids. CDR1 is MNHEY and CDR2 is SMNVEV in the germline V gene (reference sequence). For the CDR3, the DNA is TGTGCCAGCAGTTTTGGACACCGAGAGACTGAAGCTTTCTTT. This codes for CASSFGHRETEAFF.

This chain connects TRBV2 to TRBJ2-1; 10 bases fit TRBD2. CDR3 length: 19 amino acids. With 0 bases clipped from V and 10 bases from J, the junction kept 18 bases outside the gene matches. CDR1 SNHLY and CDR2 FYNNEI come from the germline V gene. The CDR3 coding sequence is TGTGCCAGCAGTGAAGCGCAGCCCAGCGGGAGGGCCTGGATGTTAGAGCAGTTCTTC. Amino acid sequence: CASSEAQPSGRAWMLEQFF.

This clonotype has more than one count but fewer than ten. This chain connects TRBV5-1 to TRBJ1-3; possibly TRBD1 for D (6 bases). Germline lookup yields CDR1 SGHRS and CDR2 YFSETQ. This CDR3 region has 18 residues. V dropped 0 bases and J dropped 0 bases, with 16 bases sitting between them. The DNA of the CDR3 is TGCGCCAGCAGCTTGGACGGGGGCCCGGTGAGCTCTGGAAACACCATATATTTT. Translating it yields CASSLDGGPVSSGNTIYF. The full variable domain, in which reference TRBV5-1 and TRBJ1-3 provide the parts outside the CDR3, is KAGVTQTPRYLIKTRGQQVTLSCSPISGHRSVSWYQQTPGQGLQFLFEYFSETQRNKGNFPGRFSGRQFSNSRSEMNVSTLELGDSALYLCASSLDGGPVSSGNTIYFGEGSWLTVV.

The rearrangement uses TRBV7-9 and TRBJ2-1, with D unresolved. Germline V gives CDR1 SEHNR, CDR2 FQNEAQ (reference sequence). The CDR3 has 10 residues. Deletions cut 11 bases from V and 12 bases from J, with 14 bases between. The CDR3 DNA is TGTGCCGGAGATTCGTATGCGCAGTTCTTC. Protein sequence: CAGDSYAQFF. Complete variable domain (other parts from reference TRBV7-9 and TRBJ2-1): DTGVSQNPRHKITKRGQNVTFRCDPISEHNRLYWYRQTLGQGPEFLTYFQNEAQLEKSRLLSDRFSAERPKGSFSTLEIQRTEQGDSAMYLCAGDSYAQFFGPGTRLTVL.

This chain links TRBV5-4 with TRBJ1-4; TRBD1 is a possible D gene (6 bases). Germline V gives CDR1 SGHNT, CDR2 YYREEE (reference sequence). The CDR3 loop spans 15 amino acids. V was clipped by 1 base and J by 5 bases, with 12 bases between them. The CDR3 is CASSLYGQRNEKLFF. Here the CDR3 DNA reads TGTGCCAGCAGCTTGTACGGACAGAGGAATGAAAAACTGTTTTTT.

This clonotype was picked up many times. V and J are TRBV4-2 and TRBJ2-3; no clear D. V lost 1 base to trimming and J lost 4 bases, with 6 bases between them. This CDR3 has 13 amino acids. Germline values: CDR1 LGHNA, CDR2 YNFKEQ. The CDR3: CASSQVGPDTQYF. The CDR3 nucleotides are TGTGCCAGCAGCCAAGTCGGTCCAGATACGCAGTATTTT.

The CDR3 region is CASSFLAEPGELFF. CDR3 coding DNA: TGTGCCAGCAGCTTCCTAGCCGAGCCCGGGGAGCTGTTTTTT. The chain links TRBV11-2 to TRBJ2-2, with D perhaps matching TRBD2 (5 bases). Per germline, CDR1 SGHAT and CDR2 FQNNGV. V was clipped by 3 bases and J by 6 bases, with 11 bases between them. The CDR3 totals 14 residues.

V usage is TRBV29-1 and J usage is TRBJ1-5; no reliable D call. Germline CDR1 is SQVTM and CDR2 is ANQGSEA. The CDR3 is 15 amino acids. With 4 bases removed from V and 0 bases from J, the gap between germline ends came to 13 bases. CDR3 sequence (DNA): TGCAGCGTTGGGATGGGTTCCCATAGCAATCAGCCCCAGCATTTT. Translating gives CSVGMGSHSNQPQHF. Drawing the rest from reference TRBV29-1 and TRBJ1-5, the complete variable domain is SAVISQKPSRDICQRGTSLTIQCQVDSQVTMMFWYRQQPGQSLTLIATANQGSEATYESGFVIDKFPISRPNLTFSTLTVSNMSPEDSSIYLCSVGMGSHSNQPQHFGDGTRLSIL.

This chain joins TRBV7-3 and TRBJ2-1; 13 nucleotides align to TRBD2. CDR1 SGHTA and CDR2 FQGTGA come from the germline V gene. Trimming at V came to 1 base and at J to 0 bases, leaving 15 bases not matched to a gene. The CDR3 runs 22 residues. The CDR3 spells CASSLRVPVGTSGKSSYNEQFF. CDR3 sequence (DNA): TGTGCCAGCAGCTTAAGAGTCCCCGTCGGGACTAGCGGGAAGAGCTCCTACAATGAGCAGTTCTTC.

In its sample, this clonotype was seen many times. The chain has TRBV18 and TRBJ1-3, with D uncertain. Per the germline V gene, CDR1 is KGHSH and CDR2 is LQKENI. V gave up 10 bases and J gave up 1 base, with 14 bases separating them. This CDR3 is 14 amino acids long. Here the CDR3 DNA reads TGTGCCACCCGCGGAATCCTATCTGGAAACACCATATATTTT. Protein sequence: CATRGILSGNTIYF.

The chain joins TRBV3-1 to TRBJ2-2; 11 bases fit TRBD1. After removal of 8 bases from V and 3 bases from J, the junction contained 14 bases not matched to a gene. This CDR3 is 18 amino acids long. CDR1 and CDR2 (germline): LGHDT, YNNKEL (reference sequence). The CDR3: CASCPQQGQGGHTGELFF. The DNA of the CDR3 is TGTGCCAGCTGCCCACAACAGGGACAGGGGGGGCACACCGGGGAGCTGTTTTTT.

The V call is TRBV7-9, the J call TRBJ1-1; no clear D gene. Trimming removed 3 bases from V and 0 bases from J, with 14 bases in between. This CDR3 is 16 amino acids long. Germline-derived CDR1 and CDR2 are SEHNR and FQNEAQ (reference sequence). The CDR3 loop reads CASSFRPVRMNTEAFF. In DNA form, the CDR3 reads TGTGCCAGCAGCTTTCGGCCGGTCCGTATGAACACTGAAGCTTTCTTT.

This clonotype was recorded a few times. V and J are TRBV20-1 and TRBJ1-4; 7 positions agree with TRBD1. Per the germline V gene, CDR1 is DFQATT and CDR2 is SNEGSKA (reference sequence). The trim removed 4 bases at V and 5 bases at J, leaving 4 bases unmatched. The CDR3 sequence is 13 residues long. The CDR3 sequence: CSAIGGGNEKLFF. The CDR3, as DNA: TGCAGTGCTATAGGGGGCGGAAATGAAAAACTGTTTTTT.

The chain recombines TRBV7-9 with TRBJ2-7, with 9 bases lining up with TRBD1. This CDR3 has 15 residues. In germline, CDR1 is SEHNR, CDR2 FQNEAQ (reference sequence). The trim removed 1 base at V and 6 bases at J, leaving 7 bases unmatched. DNA of the CDR3: TGTGCCAGCAGCTTAGAGGGGGACAGGGTGTCCGAGCAGTACTTC. Its protein product is CASSLEGDRVSEQYF. The full variable domain, its missing parts supplied by reference TRBV7-9 and TRBJ2-7, is DTGVSQNPRHKITKRGQNVTFRCDPISEHNRLYWYRQTLGQGPEFLTYFQNEAQLEKSRLLSDRFSAERPKGSFSTLEIQRTEQGDSAMYLCASSLEGDRVSEQYFGPGTRLTVT.

The rearrangement uses TRBV19 and TRBJ1-2; D remains ambiguous. The germline V and J ends were trimmed by 5 bases and 3 bases, with 10 bases remaining between them. This CDR3 spans 13 amino acids. The germline V gene encodes CDR1 LNHDA and CDR2 SQIVND (reference sequence). For the CDR3, the DNA is TGTGCCAGTAGTTCAACAGTGCACTATGGCTACACCTTC. It codes for CASSSTVHYGYTF.

J is TRBJ2-5 and V is TRBV9, with D perhaps TRBD2 (6 bases). The germline V and J ends were trimmed by 3 bases and 4 bases, with 19 bases remaining between them. The length of the CDR3 is 16 residues. The germline V gene encodes CDR1 SGDLS and CDR2 YYNGEE. The CDR3 bases are TGTGCCAGCAGCGCGTCCGTAGCGGTTGATGGAGAGACCCAGTACTTC. Encoded protein: CASSASVAVDGETQYF.

This clonotype was seen a handful of times. The V and J genes are TRBV5-1 and TRBJ2-2, with TRBD2 as a possible D gene (5 bases). The germline V gene has CDR1 SGHRS and CDR2 YFSETQ. V was clipped by 5 bases and J by 7 bases, with 12 bases between them. The CDR3 has 13 amino acids. Written as DNA, the CDR3 is TGCGCCAGCAGATCGGGGTCTGGCGGGGAGCTGTTTTTT. Translation: CASRSGSGGELFF.

This clonotype was counted only a few times. This chain joins TRBV24-1 and TRBJ2-1; 8 nucleotides match TRBD1. With V trimmed by 0 bases and J by 6 bases, 0 bases remained unmatched. Germline CDR1 is KGHDR and CDR2 is SFDVKD. The CDR3 loop spans 14 amino acids. The CDR3 sequence: CATSDLGQGNEQFF. CDR3 sequence (DNA): TGTGCCACCAGTGATTTGGGACAGGGCAATGAGCAGTTCTTC.

This clonotype was recorded at least ten times. The chain recombines TRBV5-5 with TRBJ2-3; 9 positions agree with TRBD2. Germline CDR1 SGHKS, CDR2 YYEKEE (reference sequence). This CDR3 has 15 amino acids. Unmatched junction bases numbered 7, after V lost 0 bases and J lost 8 bases. This CDR3 is CASSLVTAGGGTQYF. The CDR3 nucleotides read TGTGCCAGCAGCTTGGTTACAGCGGGAGGCGGTACGCAGTATTTT.

This chain joins TRBV9 and TRBJ2-3, with TRBD2 matching 16 bases. The CDR3 loop spans 18 amino acids. Trimming took 4 bases from V and 2 from J; bases not matched to a gene: 7. Germline loops: CDR1 SGDLS, CDR2 YYNGEE. CDR3 bases: TGTGCCAGCAGCTCCCTGGGACTAGCGGGAGGGATCACAGATACGCAGTATTTT. It translates to CASSSLGLAGGITDTQYF. Full variable domain (missing parts from reference TRBV9 and TRBJ2-3): DSGVTQTPKHLITATGQRVTLRCSPRSGDLSVYWYQQSLDQGLQFLIQYYNGEERAKGNILERFSAQQFPDLHSELNLSSLELGDSALYFCASSSLGLAGGITDTQYFGPGTRLTVL.

This clonotype has only a few counts. The CDR3 loop is CASSLWDGKETQYF. The CDR3 DNA is TGTGCCAGCAGTCTTTGGGACGGAAAAGAGACCCAGTACTTC. This chain connects TRBV12-3 or TRBV12-4 to TRBJ2-5; either TRBD1 or TRBD2 may fit D (5 bases each). The germline V and J ends were trimmed by 5 bases and 3 bases, with 13 bases remaining between them. The CDR3 has 14 residues.

This clonotype was seen only a few times. The chain couples TRBV2 to TRBJ1-5, with 7 bases lining up with TRBD1. This CDR3 has 18 amino acids. Germline V gene data show CDR1 as SNHLY and CDR2 as FYNNEI. The J segment lost 3 bases and the V segment lost 3 bases, leaving 14 bases of the junction unmatched. CDR3: CASSDTFAIGTDNQPQHF. In nucleotides, the CDR3 is TGTGCCAGCAGTGATACATTTGCAATAGGGACAGACAATCAGCCCCAGCATTTT. The whole variable domain, filled in from reference TRBV2 and TRBJ1-5, reads EPEVTQTPSHQVTQMGQEVILRCVPISNHLYFYWYRQILGQKVEFLVSFYNNEISEKSEIFDDQFSVERPDGSNFTLKIRSTKLEDSAMYFCASSDTFAIGTDNQPQHFGDGTRLSIL.

The rearrangement links TRBV20-1 to TRBJ2-2, with a weak D call TRBD2 (6 bases). The V gene's germline CDR1 is DFQATT and CDR2 SNEGSKA (reference sequence). V lost 0 bases, J lost 3 bases, and 17 bases lay in between. CDR3 length: 17 amino acids. The CDR3: CSARESTTGAHTGELFF. CDR3 in DNA: TGCAGTGCTAGAGAGTCAACAACGGGAGCCCACACCGGGGAGCTGTTTTTT.

This clonotype was seen once. The V and J genes are TRBV7-8 and TRBJ2-7; D perhaps matches TRBD2 (6 bases). Germline V gene lookup returns CDR1 SGHVS and CDR2 FQNEAQ. Between the trimmed V and J ends, which lost 2 bases and 0 bases, there was a span of 17 bases. The CDR3 consists of 17 residues. The CDR3 DNA reads as TGTGCCAGCAGCTTAAGACCTGGGGGGAGGTACTCCTACGAGCAGTACTTC. Translating it yields CASSLRPGGRYSYEQYF.